This T cell receptor (beta chain) was found in a study of T cells in Graves' hyperthyroidism and ophthalmopathy. The length of the CDR3 is 17 residues. The V gene's germline CDR1 is DFQATT and CDR2 SNEGSKA (reference sequence). Study-wide results and caveats: Most clonotypes expanded in the thyroid (above 0.001) were also present in blood.

Notes on this clonotype: Its specificity is not known.

Amplified TCR beta CDR3 regions came from RNA transcripts. With the HTBI primer set, the TCR CDR3 went through a first round of RT-PCR. TCRdb reanalysed the multiplex PCR reads using MiXCR and keeps one entry per CDR3 protein. The sample consists of 300,000 to 450,000 distinct CDR3 sequences, about a sixth of them appearing once. This TCR was recovered from a young woman with Graves' hyperthyroidism that later progressed to Graves' ophthalmopathy. This rearrangement joins TRBV20-1 to TRBJ2-1; 13 positions match TRBD2. Material for sequencing was blood. CDR3 DNA: TGCAGGCCCGAGGGACTAGCGGGACTAAAATCGAACGGTGAGCAGTTCTTC. It is translated as CRPEGLAGLKSNGEQFF.